This is a list of T cell receptor beta chains from one sample in a study of beta chain features in type 1 diabetes. This table comes from immunoSEQ multiplex PCR, and its TCRdb copy is limited to in-frame clones, with some not included. The sample comprises 680,000 or so clones, about 14% of which are singletons, and more than 0.08% rests with the top ten. Sequenced: naive CD4+ T cells from blood. The receptors shown here come from a young man in good health. Both conserved end residues are part of each CDR3. D genes are given only for firm matches. Size is stated for part of the rows, as once, few or many counts, or as a class when the clone is expanded.

cdr3_aa	cdr3_nt	v_call	j_call	clone_size	d_call
CASSLRTGSDSPLHF	TGCGCCAGCAGCTTACGGACAGGGAGCGATTCACCCCTCCACTTT	TRBV5-1	TRBJ1-6	-	TRBD1
CASSVDGGLENIQYF	TGTGCCAGCAGCGTAGACGGGGGCTTGGAAAACATTCAGTACTTC	TRBV9	TRBJ2-4	-	-
CASSPGDTVTGPEAFF	TGCGCCAGCAGCCCGGGTGATACGGTAACGGGGCCTGAAGCTTTCTTT	TRBV5-1	TRBJ1-1	few	-
CASSRLAGQETQYF	TGCGCCAGCAGTCGACTAGCGGGACAAGAGACCCAGTACTTC	TRBV4-3	TRBJ2-5	-	TRBD2
CASKTGQVNSPLHF	TGTGCCAGCAAAACGGGACAGGTGAATTCACCCCTCCACTTT	TRBV28	TRBJ1-6	-	TRBD1
CASSQEGKGKGTEAFF	TGCGCCAGCAGCCAAGAAGGAAAGGGAAAGGGCACTGAAGCTTTCTTT	TRBV4-3	TRBJ1-1	-	-
CASSRETEAFF	TGCGCCAGCAGTCGAGAAACTGAAGCTTTCTTT	TRBV23-1	TRBJ1-1	few	-
CASSPGGQETQYF	TGTGCCAGCAGCCCCGGTGGGCAAGAGACCCAGTACTTC	TRBV7-2	TRBJ2-5	-	-
CSVDLREYGRETQYF	TGCAGCGTTGATCTACGAGAATATGGCAGGGAGACCCAGTACTTC	TRBV29-1	TRBJ2-5	-	-
CASSLEVNPFGDTQYF	TGTGCCAGCAGTTTAGAGGTGAACCCTTTCGGAGATACGCAGTATTTT	TRBV28	TRBJ2-3	-	-
CASSSTKRTGELFF	TGTGCCAGTAGTTCGACGAAACGTACCGGGGAGCTGTTTTTT	TRBV19	TRBJ2-2	-	-
CASRSTGRQETQYF	TGTGCCAGCAGGTCTACAGGGCGCCAAGAGACCCAGTACTTC	TRBV6-5	TRBJ2-5	-	-
CASTEDSLPSYGYTF	TGTGCCAGCACCGAGGACTCTCTACCTAGCTATGGCTACACCTTC	TRBV21-1	TRBJ1-2	few	-
CSEGTSGTYNEQFF	TGCAGCGAAGGGACTAGCGGGACCTACAATGAGCAGTTCTTC	TRBV29-1	TRBJ2-1	few	TRBD2
CASSPRSGANVLTF	TGTGCCAGCAGCCCCCGCTCGGGGGCCAACGTCCTGACTTTC	TRBV7-2	TRBJ2-6	-	-
CASSRLDMNTEAFF	TGTGCCAGCAGCCGCTTGGACATGAACACTGAAGCTTTCTTT	TRBV28	TRBJ1-1	-	-
CASSDQRGKNIQYF	TGTGCCAGTAGTGACCAGCGGGGTAAAAACATTCAGTACTTC	TRBV19	TRBJ2-4	-	TRBD2
CASSQDILGGSGNQPQHF	TGCGCCAGCAGCCAAGATATCCTCGGGGGAAGTGGCAATCAGCCCCAGCATTTT	TRBV4-1	TRBJ1-5	-	-
CATRAYRDMNTEAFF	TGTGCCACCAGGGCGTACAGGGACATGAACACTGAAGCTTTCTTT	TRBV27	TRBJ1-1	-	-
CASSLVRNARNEKLFF	TGTGCCAGCAGCTTAGTTCGAAACGCGAGGAATGAAAAACTGTTTTTT	TRBV7-9	TRBJ1-4	-	-
CASSFGSWGRTKNIQYF	TGTGCCAGCAGTTTTGGGTCTTGGGGGCGAACCAAAAACATTCAGTACTTC	TRBV28	TRBJ2-4	-	-
CASSSRLEDSETQYF	TGTGCCAGCAGCTCAAGACTAGAAGACTCGGAGACCCAGTACTTC	TRBV5-4	TRBJ2-5	-	-
CASSLAGGQETQYF	TGTGCCAGCAGCTTAGCGGGGGGGCAAGAGACCCAGTACTTC	TRBV9	TRBJ2-5	few	TRBD2
CTNRGGTEAFF	TGCACAAACAGGGGAGGCACTGAAGCTTTCTTT	TRBV20-1	TRBJ1-1	-	TRBD1
CASRSPLGPTLNTEAFF	TGTGCCAGCCGGTCACCCTTGGGGCCAACTTTGAACACTGAAGCTTTCTTT	TRBV27	TRBJ1-1	few	-
CAWSDAVSYNSPLHF	TGTGCCTGGAGTGACGCGGTTTCCTATAATTCACCCCTCCACTTT	TRBV30	TRBJ1-6	few	-
CASSLLAGGRYEQYF	TGTGCCAGCAGCTTACTGGCGGGAGGGAGGTACGAGCAGTACTTC	TRBV7-2	TRBJ2-7	few	TRBD2
CASSRRTGDYGYTF	TGCGCCAGCAGCCGGCGGACAGGGGACTATGGCTACACCTTC	TRBV4-3	TRBJ1-2	few	TRBD1
CASSQDEGANYGYTF	TGCGCCAGCAGCCAAGATGAGGGGGCTAACTATGGCTACACCTTC	TRBV4-3	TRBJ1-2	-	-